Presented here are 24 T cell receptor beta chains from one specimen sequenced in a study of blood T cell repertoires in COVID-19. Libraries were prepared by immunoSEQ multiplex PCR; TCRdb keeps only in-frame clonotypes and omits some of them. The sample yields about 180,000 clones, 60% to 80% seen once. Sequencing used peripheral blood. The receptors were sampled from a woman in her seventies with acute or convalescent COVID-19.

The chain has TRBV30 and TRBJ1-3, with TRBD1 as a possible D gene (5 bases). Trimming took off 4 bases at V and 0 bases at J, with 7 bases between the two ends. This CDR3 contains 13 residues. Germline CDR1 is GTSNPN and CDR2 is SVGIG (reference sequence). For the CDR3, the DNA is TGTGCCTGGAACAGGATCTCTGGAAACACCATATATTTT. Its translation is CAWNRISGNTIYF.

The V call is TRBV14, the J call TRBJ2-3; no reliable D call. Trimming pared 0 bases from V and 2 bases from J, leaving 9 bases between. CDR3 length: 15 residues. CDR1 is SGHDN, CDR2 FVKESK, per germline. CDR3 coding DNA: TGTGCCAGCAGCCAAGATCTGCAAGCCACAGATACGCAGTATTTT. Protein product: CASSQDLQATDTQYF.

This rearrangement joins TRBV2 to TRBJ2-7; 8 nucleotides align to TRBD1. With V trimmed by 6 bases and J by 5 bases, 9 bases remained unmatched. The CDR3 spans 14 residues. Germline CDR1 is SNHLY and CDR2 is FYNNEI. CDR3 in DNA: TGTGCCAGCAGCGCGGACAGGGTCGTCGACGAGCAGTACTTC. This sequence encodes CASSADRVVDEQYF.

J is TRBJ2-1 and V is TRBV30; D ambiguous. Germline V gives CDR1 GTSNPN, CDR2 SVGIG (reference sequence). The CDR3 has 14 residues. With 3 bases removed from V and 9 bases from J, the gap between germline ends came to 18 bases. CDR3 bases: TGTGCCTGGAGACTCATTAGTAGTTCTAGTGAGCAGTTCTTC. Translated, it gives CAWRLISSSSEQFF.

The chain carries TRBV6-6 and TRBJ2-5; D call uncertain. The CDR3 runs to 13 residues. Germline lookup yields CDR1 MNHNY and CDR2 SVGAGI (reference sequence). Between the trimmed V and J ends, which lost 5 bases and 5 bases, there was a span of 12 bases. The DNA for the CDR3 is TGTGCCAGCAGTAGAGGCCATTCGGAGACCCAGTACTTC. As protein: CASSRGHSETQYF.

V gene TRBV10-3 combines with J gene TRBJ2-5, with 7 positions matching TRBD1. The CDR3 is 13 amino acids. Germline V lookup: CDR1 ENHRY, CDR2 SYGVKD. Germline trimming cut 6 bases from V and 2 bases from J; bases unmatched to any gene: 3. The CDR3 is CAISRQGQETQYF. In DNA form, the CDR3 reads TGTGCCATCAGCAGACAGGGACAAGAGACCCAGTACTTC.

This clone was seen only once. The rearrangement uses TRBV9 and TRBJ2-3, with 7 nucleotides matching TRBD2. CDR1 is SGDLS and CDR2 is YYNGEE in the germline V gene. The J segment lost 4 bases and the V segment lost 7 bases, leaving 6 bases of the junction unmatched. The CDR3 runs 13 residues. This CDR3 reads CASSRRGADTQYF. CDR3 coding DNA: TGTGCCAGCTCCAGACGGGGGGCAGATACGCAGTATTTT.

This rearrangement joins TRBV4-1 to TRBJ2-5; TRBD1 agrees at 9 bases. V shed 1 base, J shed 3 bases, and the junction held 6 bases outside the gene matches. The CDR3 contains 16 residues. Germline CDR1 and CDR2: MGHRA and YSYEKL. The CDR3 DNA is TGCGCCAGCAGCCAAGGTCTTCGACAGGGGGAAGAGACCCAGTACTTC. It codes for CASSQGLRQGEETQYF.

The V call is TRBV5-1, the J call TRBJ1-3; the D is unclear. The CDR3 is 14 residues long. V was cut by 5 bases and J by 7 bases, with 16 bases left in between. Germline V gene data show CDR1 as SGHRS and CDR2 as YFSETQ. The CDR3 DNA is TGCGCCAGCAGACCCGGGGAGCTGGGGAACACCATATATTTT. Protein: CASRPGELGNTIYF.

V is TRBV9 and J is TRBJ1-6; D possibly corresponds to TRBD1 (6 bases). The CDR3 is 16 residues long. Per germline, CDR1 SGDLS and CDR2 YYNGEE. Trimming cost V 3 bases and J 3 bases, with 13 bases left between them. CDR3 sequence: CASSGYRASYNSPLHF. The CDR3 DNA reads as TGTGCCAGCAGCGGATACAGGGCCAGCTATAATTCACCCCTCCACTTT.

The rearrangement joins TRBV5-6 to TRBJ1-1, with 8 bases that match TRBD1. Trimming at V came to 0 bases and at J to 7 bases, leaving 5 bases not matched to a gene. This CDR3 contains 14 residues. Germline V gene data show CDR1 as SGHDT and CDR2 as YYEEEE. The CDR3, as DNA: TGTGCCAGCAGCTTGGTTCAGGGGGCCGGTGAAGCTTTCTTT. It yields the protein CASSLVQGAGEAFF. The whole variable domain, remainder taken from reference TRBV5-6 and TRBJ1-1, is DAGVTQSPTHLIKTRGQQVTLRCSPKSGHDTVSWYQQALGQGPQFIFQYYEEEERQRGNFPDRFSGHQFPNYSSELNVNALLLGDSALYLCASSLVQGAGEAFFGQGTRLTVV.

The genes are TRBV5-6 and TRBJ1-4; 11 bases fit TRBD1. The CDR3 is 14 amino acids. Germline CDR1 reads SGHDT; CDR2 reads YYEEEE. V trimming: 4 bases; J trimming: 6 bases; junction bases outside the gene matches: 2. In DNA form, the CDR3 reads TGTGCCAGCAGCCGGGACAGGGGGGATGAAAAACTGTTTTTT. Translation: CASSRDRGDEKLFF.

The chain has TRBV2 and TRBJ2-5, with D possibly TRBD2 on 5 matching bases. The V end lost 4 bases, the J end lost 4 bases, and 16 bases lay between the germline ends. CDR1 and CDR2 (germline): SNHLY, FYNNEI. This CDR3 region has 15 residues. The CDR3 loop reads CASSGSGGPSETQYF. CDR3 DNA: TGTGCCAGCAGTGGTTCCGGCGGGCCCTCAGAGACCCAGTACTTC.

The chain couples TRBV30 to TRBJ2-7; D call uncertain. Germline V lookup: CDR1 GTSNPN, CDR2 SVGIG (reference sequence). Trimming shortened V by 0 bases and J by 6 bases, and 15 bases separated the two germline ends. The CDR3 sequence is 14 residues long. CDR3 bases: TGTGCCTGGAGTGTAAATCCGGAGAGTATCGAGCAGTACTTC. This translates into CAWSVNPESIEQYF.

The rearrangement joins TRBV29-1 to TRBJ2-7, with TRBD1 identical over 10 bases. With V trimmed by 8 bases and J by 5 bases, 9 bases remained unmatched. The CDR3 has 13 amino acids. From germline, CDR1 is SQVTM and CDR2 ANQGSEA. CDR3 bases: TGCAGCATCGAACCGGGACAGGGGAACGAGCAGTACTTC. Amino acid sequence: CSIEPGQGNEQYF.

The V call is TRBV5-5, the J call TRBJ2-7; TRBD2 is a possible D gene (6 bases). Trimming removed 4 bases from V and 7 bases from J, with 21 bases in between. Germline assignment: CDR1 SGHKS and CDR2 YYEKEE (reference sequence). The CDR3 consists of 15 residues. Written as DNA, the CDR3 is TGTGCCAGCAGCCTGTACCTAGGCCTTCGGGAGGAGCAGTACTTC. Translating gives CASSLYLGLREEQYF.

This chain joins TRBV30 and TRBJ2-1; TRBD2 aligns across 12 bases. The CDR3 totals 13 residues. Germline-derived CDR1 and CDR2 are GTSNPN and SVGIG (reference sequence). V lost 3 bases to trimming and J lost 13 bases; unmatched junction nucleotides: 7. The CDR3 DNA reads TGTGCCTGGAGCCGGGGGACTAGCGGGTTTCAGTTCTTC. Translating gives CAWSRGTSGFQFF.

The V gene is TRBV27, the J gene TRBJ1-6, with no clear D. The CDR3 length is 13 residues. The germline gives CDR1 MNHEY, CDR2 SMNVEV (reference sequence). Trimming left V 0 bases short and J 9 bases short, with 6 bases between. CDR3 protein: CASSLSFVSPLHF. CDR3 DNA: TGTGCCAGCAGTTTATCCTTCGTTTCACCCCTCCACTTT.

The CDR3 sequence: CASSTGQGASGYTF. The CDR3 DNA sequence: TGTGCCAGCAGCACGGGACAGGGGGCTAGTGGCTACACCTTC. The chain links TRBV7-8 to TRBJ1-2; TRBD1 matches at 12 bases. V was pared by 5 bases and J by 7 bases, with 5 bases of the junction left unmatched. The germline CDR1 and CDR2 sequences are SGHVS and FQNEAQ. CDR3 size: 14 residues.

V gene TRBV5-6 combines with J gene TRBJ1-2; TRBD1 matches at 10 bases. The CDR3 runs 16 residues. Trimming took 1 base from V and 7 from J; bases not matched to a gene: 10. The V gene's germline CDR1 is SGHDT and CDR2 YYEEEE. The CDR3 here is CASSLRLERTGGGYTF. The CDR3 DNA follows: TGTGCCAGCAGCTTGCGGCTAGAAAGGACAGGGGGTGGCTACACCTTC. Based on the CDR3 plus reference TRBV5-6 and TRBJ1-2, the full variable domain is DAGVTQSPTHLIKTRGQQVTLRCSPKSGHDTVSWYQQALGQGPQFIFQYYEEEERQRGNFPDRFSGHQFPNYSSELNVNALLLGDSALYLCASSLRLERTGGGYTFGSGTRLTVV.

The DNA of the CDR3 is TGTGCCAGCAGACGTCTGGGAGGCGAGCTTAGCAATCAGCCCCAGCATTTT. Residues: CASRRLGGELSNQPQHF. This chain connects TRBV5-6 to TRBJ1-5; D is unclear. Trimming pared 5 bases from V and 0 bases from J, leaving 18 bases between. CDR1 is SGHDT, CDR2 YYEEEE, per germline. The CDR3 length is 17 residues.

This chain uses TRBV30 with TRBJ1-4, with D perhaps TRBD1 (6 bases). Trimming cost V 0 bases and J 5 bases, with 16 bases left between them. Germline-derived CDR1 and CDR2 are GTSNPN and SVGIG (reference sequence). This CDR3 comprises 16 residues. The CDR3 coding sequence is TGTGCCTGGAGTGTACCCGTCACAGGGAAAAATGAAAAACTGTTTTTT. Translation gives CAWSVPVTGKNEKLFF.

This chain connects TRBV3-1 (or the pseudogene TRBV3-2) to TRBJ2-5; 9 bases line up with TRBD1. Germline V gives CDR1 LGHDT, CDR2 YNNKEL (reference sequence). After removal of 2 bases from V and 2 bases from J, the junction contained 6 bases not matched to a gene. This CDR3 is built from 16 residues. CDR3 in DNA: TGTGCCAGCAGCCAAAGGGGACAGGGAATTCAAGAGACCCAGTACTTC. Translated: CASSQRGQGIQETQYF.

V gene TRBV4-2 combines with J gene TRBJ2-1; TRBD2 agrees at 8 bases. V dropped 7 bases and J dropped 4; count of bases not matched to a gene: 12. CDR1 and CDR2 (germline): LGHNA, YNFKEQ. There are 16 residues in the CDR3. In DNA form, the CDR3 reads TGTGCCAGCACCTCAAGCTCCACTAGCGGTTACAATGAGCAGTTCTTC. It yields the protein CASTSSSTSGYNEQFF.